The 24 T cell receptor beta chains given below trace back to one sample, sequenced in a study of molecular identifiers for immune sequencing clone quantification. TCRdb recomputed calls from the PCR reads with MiXCR, one row per CDR3 protein. The profile shows roughly 71,000 distinct CDR3 sequences, about 18% of them singletons. What was sequenced was naive CD8+ T cells from blood, with Jurkat cell RNA spiked in. Specified subset: FACS-sorted CD8+CD4-CCR7+CD45RA+ naive T cells. These receptors were collected from a human donor in good health. Some libraries in this study had Jurkat cell RNA spiked in.

The CDR3 protein is CASSFRREGRPEQFF. The CDR3 DNA is TGTGCCAGCAGTTTTCGGCGGGAGGGCCGGCCTGAGCAGTTCTTC. The rearrangement joins TRBV28 to TRBJ2-1, with TRBD2 matching 9 bases. This CDR3 contains 15 residues. CDR1 and CDR2 (germline): MDHEN, SYDVKM. Unmatched junction bases numbered 9, after V lost 3 bases and J lost 9 bases.

V is TRBV19 and J is TRBJ2-2, with D hard to call. V was pared by 5 bases and J by 1 base, with 11 bases between. The CDR3 is 15 amino acids. Per germline, CDR1 LNHDA and CDR2 SQIVND (reference sequence). The DNA of the CDR3 is TGTGCCAGTAGTGTCAGACGGATGAACACCGGGGAGCTGTTTTTT. It encodes CASSVRRMNTGELFF.

This clonotype occurred many times. The rearrangement joins TRBV2 to TRBJ2-3; no firm D call. The CDR3 covers 14 residues. Trimming removed 5 bases at V and 2 bases at J, with 11 bases between. CDR1 and CDR2 from the germline V gene are SNHLY and FYNNEI. CDR3 nucleotide sequence: TGTGCCAGCAGTCCACAGCCCAACACAGATACGCAGTATTTT. Translating it yields CASSPQPNTDTQYF. Filled out from reference TRBV2 and TRBJ2-3, the complete variable domain reads EPEVTQTPSHQVTQMGQEVILRCVPISNHLYFYWYRQILGQKVEFLVSFYNNEISEKSEIFDDQFSVERPDGSNFTLKIRSTKLEDSAMYFCASSPQPNTDTQYFGPGTRLTVL.

This clonotype was seen many times. The genes are TRBV2 and TRBJ2-7, with D uncertain. The CDR3 is 12 residues long. The V gene lost 7 bases and the J gene lost 0 bases, with 7 bases spanning the gap. In germline, CDR1 is SNHLY, CDR2 FYNNEI. CDR3 DNA sequence: TGTGCCAGCAAAGACCGCTCCTACGAGCAGTACTTC. Translating it yields CASKDRSYEQYF. The entire variable domain, with the rest obtained from reference TRBV2 and TRBJ2-7, is as follows: EPEVTQTPSHQVTQMGQEVILRCVPISNHLYFYWYRQILGQKVEFLVSFYNNEISEKSEIFDDQFSVERPDGSNFTLKIRSTKLEDSAMYFCASKDRSYEQYFGPGTRLTVT.

This clonotype was picked up many times. The chain combines TRBV28 with TRBJ1-5; D remains unclear. Trimming pared 5 bases from V and 14 bases from J, leaving 16 bases between. This CDR3 contains 12 residues. Germline V gene data show CDR1 as MDHEN and CDR2 as SYDVKM. As DNA, the CDR3 is TGTGCCAGCAGTAAACGGACGGGAGGAGAGCATTTT. Translation gives CASSKRTGGEHF.

This clonotype was detected many times. The chain links TRBV7-2 to TRBJ2-7; no firm D call. V was pared by 7 bases and J by 5 bases, with 15 bases between. Germline CDR1 and CDR2: SGHTA and FQGNSA. The CDR3 has 13 residues. CDR3 DNA: TGTGCCAGCAACGATGTGGCAGGCAACGAGCAGTACTTC. It translates to CASNDVAGNEQYF.

In its sample, this clonotype was seen many times. The chain is built from TRBV7-9 and TRBJ2-3, with D perhaps matching TRBD2 (5 bases). V lost 5 bases and J lost 2, with 11 bases in between. CDR3 length: 14 residues. CDR1 is SEHNR, CDR2 FQNEAQ, per germline (reference sequence). The CDR3 nucleotides are TGTGCCAGCAGCGCGGACTGGTCCACAGATACGCAGTATTTT. Protein product: CASSADWSTDTQYF.

This clonotype was recorded at least ten times. This chain uses TRBV6-5 with TRBJ2-1, with a weak D call TRBD2 (5 bases). This CDR3 contains 16 residues. CDR1 and CDR2 from the germline V gene are MNHEY and SVGAGI. The V end lost 4 bases, the J end lost 8 bases, and 21 bases lay between the germline ends. The CDR3 region has the DNA TGTGCCAGCAGTTCCGAGGACCTACGGGATACTTATGAGCAGTTCTTC. It encodes CASSSEDLRDTYEQFF.

Regarding this clonotype: A much more abundant neighbour one base away suggests this may be a read error. The chain couples TRBV6-6 to TRBJ1-5; D not certain. Trimming cost V 2 bases and J 0 bases, with 8 bases left between them. CDR3 size: 15 residues. Germline values: CDR1 MNHNY, CDR2 SVGAGI (reference sequence). The CDR3 loop is CASSYGVSSNQPQHF. The CDR3 DNA reads as TGTGCCAGCAGTTACGGGGTCAGTAGCAATCAGCCCCAGCATTTT.

This clonotype has at least ten counts. The rearrangement uses TRBV7-8 and TRBJ2-7; possible D gene TRBD2, 6 bases. The CDR3 has 17 residues. Germline loops: CDR1 SGHVS, CDR2 FQNEAQ. V was pared by 5 bases and J by 5 bases, with 25 bases between. The CDR3, as DNA: TGTGCCAGCAGCGAACAGAGGGTCGTGGGGAGGCGGAACGAGCAGTACTTC. Translating it yields CASSEQRVVGRRNEQYF.

With respect to this clonotype: No conserved phenylalanine or tryptophan ends this CDR3, so it is likely a read error. This chain joins TRBV13 and TRBJ2-1, with D perhaps TRBD2 (6 bases). CDR3 length equals 14 residues. V was trimmed by 4 bases and J by 8 bases, leaving 15 bases between them. Germline CDR1 reads PRHDT; CDR2 reads FYEKMQ (reference sequence). The CDR3 bases are TGTGCCAGCAGCTCCTTTGGGGGGTGGGATGAGCAGTTCTCC. Residues: CASSSFGGWDEQFS.

This clonotype was seen at least ten times. This chain links TRBV28 with TRBJ2-1; TRBD2 matches 7 bases. V shed 7 bases, J shed 8 bases, and the junction held 11 bases outside the gene matches. Looked up from germline, CDR1 is MDHEN and CDR2 is SYDVKM. The CDR3 totals 14 residues. CDR3 coding DNA: TGTGCCAGCAAGAAGGAGGGAGGGGTCGATGAGCAGTTCTTC. It encodes CASKKEGGVDEQFF. The whole variable domain, filled in from reference TRBV28 and TRBJ2-1, reads DVKVTQSSRYLVKRTGEKVFLECVQDMDHENMFWYRQDPGLGLRLIYFSYDVKMKEKGDIPEGYSVSREKKERFSLILESASTNQTSMYLCASKKEGGVDEQFFGPGTRLTVL.

CDR3 amino acids: CSARDQAGGYEQYF. The CDR3 DNA reads as TGCAGTGCTAGAGATCAGGCAGGGGGATACGAGCAGTACTTC. V is TRBV20-1 and J is TRBJ2-7; TRBD1 matches at 7 bases. CDR3 length: 14 residues. CDR1 DFQATT and CDR2 SNEGSKA come from the germline V gene (reference sequence). Unmatched junction bases numbered 6, after V lost 0 bases and J lost 4 bases.

This clonotype came up many times. The chain combines TRBV28 with TRBJ2-7, with D possibly matching TRBD1 (6 bases). The V and J ends lost 6 bases and 4 bases respectively, with 16 bases between them. CDR3 length: 14 amino acids. Germline assignment: CDR1 MDHEN and CDR2 SYDVKM. CDR3 sequence (DNA): TGTGCCAGCAGACCCTGGACAGCTGAATACGAGCAGTACTTC. Amino acid sequence: CASRPWTAEYEQYF.

In this sample, this clonotype turned up many times. The genes are TRBV6-5 and TRBJ2-7, with 7 bases identical to TRBD1. J lost 3 bases, V lost 2 bases, and 7 bases had no gene match. Looked up from germline, CDR1 is MNHEY and CDR2 is SVGAGI. This CDR3 contains 15 residues. The CDR3 loop reads CASSYSPGGFYEQYF. The CDR3 nucleotides read TGTGCCAGCAGTTACAGTCCAGGGGGATTCTACGAGCAGTACTTC.

The chain employs TRBV12-3 or TRBV12-4 and TRBJ2-7; TRBD2 might be the D (6 bases). The CDR3 spans 14 residues. V was clipped by 3 bases and J by 4 bases, with 13 bases between them. CDR3: CASSFPPREYEQYF. The CDR3 coding sequence is TGTGCCAGCAGTTTTCCCCCGCGGGAATACGAGCAGTACTTC.

The sample holds many counts of this clonotype. The J gene is TRBJ2-3, the V gene TRBV30, with 7 bases that match TRBD2. The CDR3 length is 15 residues. Germline CDR1 is GTSNPN and CDR2 is SVGIG (reference sequence). Trimming took 2 bases from V and 2 from J; bases not matched to a gene: 7. CDR3 region: CAWSSETSSTDTQYF. CDR3 DNA sequence: TGTGCCTGGAGTTCAGAGACTAGCTCCACAGATACGCAGTATTTT.

V usage is TRBV27 and J usage is TRBJ2-7, with 9 bases lining up with TRBD1. Germline V gene data show CDR1 as MNHEY and CDR2 as SMNVEV (reference sequence). CDR3 size: 16 residues. J gave up 4 bases and V 3 bases, and 10 bases lay outside the gene matches. The CDR3 region is CASSLSGQGRTYEQYF. The DNA of the CDR3 is TGTGCCAGCAGTTTGTCGGGACAGGGTAGGACGTACGAGCAGTACTTC.

This clonotype was found many times. The V gene is TRBV10-3, the J gene TRBJ1-2; 11 positions agree with TRBD1. This CDR3 region has 12 residues. Per the germline V gene, CDR1 is ENHRY and CDR2 is SYGVKD. The junction had 3 bases not matched to a gene; V was cut back by 8 bases and J by 7 bases. CDR3 sequence: CAIGQGAVGYTF. CDR3 nucleotides: TGTGCCATCGGACAGGGGGCGGTTGGCTACACCTTC.

This chain links TRBV12-3 or TRBV12-4 with TRBJ1-3, with D possibly being TRBD1 (5 bases). The CDR3 sequence is 11 residues long. This CDR3 is CGGGWGNTIYF. CDR3 nucleotides: TGTGGGGGGGGTTGGGGAAACACCATATATTTT.

Ten or more counts support this clonotype. The genes are TRBV4-1 and TRBJ2-1, with TRBD1 matching 12 bases. The germline V gene has CDR1 MGHRA and CDR2 YSYEKL. V lost 0 bases and J lost 7; bases outside the gene matches: 7. This CDR3 region has 17 residues. The CDR3 spells CASSQEERDRGRNEQFF. The CDR3 DNA is TGCGCCAGCAGCCAAGAAGAAAGGGACAGGGGGCGTAATGAGCAGTTCTTC.

This clonotype was seen ten or more times. This CDR3 reads CASSLGTGGIGETQYF. In DNA form, the CDR3 reads TGTGCCAGCAGCCTCGGGACAGGGGGCATAGGAGAGACCCAGTACTTC. The genes are TRBV11-2 and TRBJ2-5, with 12 bases fitting TRBD1. The CDR3 covers 16 residues. V lost 5 bases and J lost 4; bases outside the gene matches: 8. Germline V lookup: CDR1 SGHAT, CDR2 FQNNGV.

This clonotype was picked up many times. This chain connects TRBV7-6 to TRBJ2-7; TRBD2 aligns across 7 bases. The V and J ends lost 1 base and 3 bases, in that order; junction bases with no gene match: 6. The CDR3 runs to 15 residues. Germline values: CDR1 SGHVS, CDR2 FNYEAQ. The CDR3, as DNA: TGTGCCAGCAGCTTAGGCGCGTCGGGGGGCTACGAGCAGTACTTC. Residues: CASSLGASGGYEQYF.

CDR3 nucleotide sequence: TGTGCCAGCAGCTTAATTCCGGGACTTGGCAATGAGCAGTTCTTC. Translated: CASSLIPGLGNEQFF. The V and J genes are TRBV5-4 and TRBJ2-1, with D tentatively TRBD2 (6 bases). Trimming shortened V by 2 bases and J by 6 bases, and 15 bases separated the two germline ends. The CDR3 spans 15 residues. Germline lookup yields CDR1 SGHNT and CDR2 YYREEE (reference sequence). The variable domain in full, completed from reference TRBV5-4 and TRBJ2-1, reads ETGVTQSPTHLIKTRGQQVTLRCSSQSGHNTVSWYQQALGQGPQFIFQYYREEENGRGNFPPRFSGLQFPNYSSELNVNALELDDSALYLCASSLIPGLGNEQFFGPGTRLTVL.